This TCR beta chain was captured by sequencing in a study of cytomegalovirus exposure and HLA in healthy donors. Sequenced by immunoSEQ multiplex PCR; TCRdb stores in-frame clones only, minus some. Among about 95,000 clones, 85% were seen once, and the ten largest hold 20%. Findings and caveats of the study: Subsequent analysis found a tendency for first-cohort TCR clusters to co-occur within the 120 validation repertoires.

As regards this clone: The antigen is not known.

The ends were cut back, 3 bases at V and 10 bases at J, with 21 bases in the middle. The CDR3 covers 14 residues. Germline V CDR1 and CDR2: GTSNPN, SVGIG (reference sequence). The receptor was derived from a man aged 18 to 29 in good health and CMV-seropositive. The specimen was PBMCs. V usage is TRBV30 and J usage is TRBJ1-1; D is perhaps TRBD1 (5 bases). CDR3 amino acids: CAWRFGDWMPGAFF. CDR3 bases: TGTGCCTGGAGATTCGGGGACTGGATGCCTGGAGCTTTCTTT.